The clone carrying this T cell receptor beta chain was seen at least ten times. This entry comes from a study of T cells in Graves' hyperthyroidism and ophthalmopathy. The CDR3 regions of TCR beta were amplified from RNA transcripts. HTBI primers were the set used in a first-round RT-PCR of the TCR CDR3. TCRdb re-called the multiplex PCR reads with MiXCR, one entry per CDR3 protein. The repertoire holds approximately 380,000 distinct CDR3 sequences, 15% to 20% seen once, with roughly 3.5% in the top ten. This sequence was found in a woman aged 18-29 years with Graves' hyperthyroidism. The source material was blood.

The CDR3: CASSSGLTLDDGYTF. The DNA of the CDR3 is TGCGCCAGCAGCTCGGGCCTGACCTTGGATGATGGCTACACCTTC. The rearrangement links TRBV5-1 to TRBJ1-2; no reliable D call. V gave up 3 bases and J gave up 6 bases, with 18 bases separating them. The CDR3 is 15 residues long. In germline, CDR1 is SGHRS, CDR2 YFSETQ.